This is a list of T cell receptor beta chains from one sample in a study of blood T cells in healthy people across ages. Each CDR3 protein is one row after TCRdb ran MiXCR on the 5' RACE reads. Here the sample spans 600,000 to 1,000,000 distinct CDR3 sequences, just under 25% being singletons. The same sample was also studied in work on T cells of mothers and their children.

The sequenced sample consisted of blood. These receptors were taken from a boy between 10 and 17 years old in good health. CDR3s include the opening cysteine and the closing phenylalanine or tryptophan. The D gene is left open where the match is weak.

D gene | J gene | V gene | CDR3 protein
TRBD2 | TRBJ2-4 | TRBV20-1 | CSANPRGGKNIQYF
- | TRBJ1-5 | TRBV4-3 | CASSQDRGQPQHF
TRBD1 | TRBJ2-4 | TRBV7-2 | CASSPKQGAHIQYF
- | TRBJ1-6 | TRBV20-1 | CSALVGQSKLTPLHF
- | TRBJ2-7 | TRBV20-1 | CSARDPGLVSYEQYF
TRBD1 | TRBJ1-2 | TRBV28 | CASTNPVRGSNYGYTF
TRBD1 | TRBJ2-1 | TRBV6-2/TRBV6-3 | CASSYAFRTGNNEQFF
- | TRBJ1-1 | TRBV19 | CATSQGNTEAFF
- | TRBJ1-2 | TRBV11-2 | CASSLEGLPAYGYTF
TRBD2 | TRBJ2-1 | TRBV2 | CASSPPLRGGNNEQFF
- | TRBJ2-7 | TRBV10-3 | CAISESSRLTLSSYEQYF
- | TRBJ2-1 | TRBV3-1 | CASSQDIYNEQFF
- | TRBJ2-7 | TRBV4-1 | CASSQDIRAEQYF
TRBD1 | TRBJ2-6 | TRBV5-1 | CASSHYDRDVWANVLTF
TRBD1 | TRBJ1-2 | TRBV6-6 | CATGQGSFYGYTF
- | - | TRBV12-3/TRBV12-4 | CASSFRETPYNEQFF
- | TRBJ2-2 | TRBV12-3/TRBV12-4 | CASSPVRGRLPVELFF
TRBD1 | TRBJ2-3 | TRBV5-1 | CASGEPGTGFWDTDTQYF
TRBD1 | TRBJ1-6 | TRBV20-1 | CSAWDRGYSPLHF
- | TRBJ1-2 | TRBV27 | CASSPSPRPGYTF
- | TRBJ1-2 | TRBV9 | CASSPQLNAEVGYTF
TRBD1 | TRBJ2-4 | TRBV15 | CATSRDDREINIQYF
- | TRBJ1-5 | TRBV6-2/TRBV6-3 | CASSRTEHGNQPQHF
- | TRBJ2-7 | TRBV11-2 | CASAARSSYEQYF
- | TRBJ1-6 | TRBV28 | CASSFWDTDNSPLHF
- | - | TRBV12-3/TRBV12-4 | CASAYSYEQYF
- | TRBJ2-5 | TRBV7-3 | CASSPGTNQETQYF
- | TRBJ1-5 | TRBV21-1 | CASSKALRGLQPQHF
TRBD1 | TRBJ2-2 | TRBV9 | CASSAEWDRGRPAAGELFF
TRBD2 | TRBJ2-3 | TRBV3-1 | CASSQAGLAGSDTQYF
- | TRBJ2-1 | TRBV2 | CASSPRAGENYEQFF
- | TRBJ1-3 | TRBV7-6 | CASSLSAGLQMASGNTIYF
TRBD1 | TRBJ1-2 | TRBV7-2 | CASSARDSPNYGYTF
- | TRBJ1-2 | TRBV5-1 | CASSGVQAPFHGYTF
- | TRBJ2-5 | TRBV7-2 | CASSLVASDTPRWTQYF
TRBD1 | TRBJ2-5 | TRBV6-1 | CASSDGTGVNSETQYF
- | TRBJ2-7 | TRBV11-2 | CASSLDNLSGEQYF
- | TRBJ1-4 | TRBV20-1 | CSAPGPDEKLFF
TRBD1 | TRBJ2-7 | TRBV28 | CASSLYQGAFSYEQYF
- | TRBJ1-1 | TRBV29-1 | CSVDSGQTEAFF
- | TRBJ1-2 | TRBV7-9 | CASSLVASMGYTF
- | TRBJ1-1 | TRBV7-2 | CASSFNPGPDTEAFF
TRBD2 | TRBJ2-5 | TRBV5-1 | CASSLAGGGYGETQYF
- | TRBJ2-1 | TRBV12-3/TRBV12-4 | CATVPSPYNEQFF
- | TRBJ2-5 | TRBV11-2 | CASSSGTSQETQYF
- | TRBJ1-4 | TRBV18 | CASSPPDSDARDEKLFF
TRBD1 | TRBJ1-4 | TRBV20-1 | CSATGGNEKLFF
- | TRBJ2-1 | TRBV4-3 | CASSQDIDDRSYNEQFF
- | TRBJ1-2 | TRBV12-3/TRBV12-4 | CASSPHSRNYGYTF
- | TRBJ1-5 | TRBV7-9 | CASSLSGDSNQPQHF
- | TRBJ2-5 | TRBV2 | CASSGVLQETQYF
- | TRBJ1-5 | TRBV20-1 | CSADLRVGNQPQHF
- | TRBJ2-7 | TRBV20-1 | CSAPAGVGVSYEQYF
- | TRBJ2-7 | TRBV10-3 | CAISEIVALSYEQYF
- | TRBJ2-2 | TRBV9 | CASSVQWGGELFF